Listed below are T cell receptor beta chains from one sample, sequenced in a study of OX40 agonist ivuxolimab in advanced cancers. Assay: immunoSEQ multiplex PCR; the TCRdb copy retains only in-frame clones and omits some. This sample yields 70,000 to 95,000 clones, of which roughly 88% are seen a single time; 6.5% to 7.5% belongs to the top ten. Sequenced material: CD4+ or CD8+ T cells sorted from blood, taken in a trial of the OX40 agonist ivuxolimab. All receptors come from an adult with an advanced solid tumor such as melanoma, head and neck, liver or kidney cancer. Both conserved end residues are part of each CDR3. D genes are given only for firm matches. Expanded clones are given a class, and other clones once, few, many or no size at all.

d_call	v_call	clone_size	j_call	cdr3_nt	cdr3_aa
NA	TRBV6-6	NA	TRBJ1-6	TGTGCCAGCAGTTACCCCATAGGCAGGGGCCATTCACCCCTCCACTTT	CASSYPIGRGHSPLHF
NA	TRBV7-2	few	TRBJ2-7	TGTGCCAGCAGCGCCTTTGGTGAGCAGTACTTC	CASSAFGEQYF
NA	TRBV2	NA	TRBJ2-7	TGTGCCAGCAGTGAAGAGGGGTGGCGCGAGCAGTACTTC	CASSEEGWREQYF
TRBD1	TRBV27	NA	TRBJ2-6	TGTGCCAGCACTCCGGGACAGGGAAGAACTGGGGCCAACGTCCTGACTTTC	CASTPGQGRTGANVLTF
NA	TRBV7-9	NA	TRBJ1-1	TGTGCCAGCAGCTTAGTGAACACTGAAGCTTTCTTT	CASSLVNTEAFF
TRBD1	TRBV2	NA	TRBJ2-3	TGTGCCAGCGGGATCGGGACAGCTCTTCATAGCACAGATACGCAGTATTTT	CASGIGTALHSTDTQYF
TRBD1	TRBV27	NA	TRBJ2-7	TGTGCCAGCAGCCGGGGACAGGCCGCCTACGAGCAGTACTTC	CASSRGQAAYEQYF
NA	TRBV29-1	NA	TRBJ1-5	TGCAGCGTTGCCTCATTTGAGGGGGTCAGTTTT	CSVASFEGVSF
TRBD1	TRBV5-4	NA	TRBJ1-1	TGTGCCAGCAGCGCCGGACAGGATATAAGATACACTGAAGCTTTCTTT	CASSAGQDIRYTEAFF
TRBD1	TRBV30	NA	TRBJ1-5	TGTGCCTGGAGTGTACGGGACAGCCAGCCCCAGCATTTT	CAWSVRDSQPQHF
NA	TRBV11-3	NA	TRBJ2-1	TGTGCCAGCAGCCTCGGCGGCGATCCTCAGTTCTTC	CASSLGGDPQFF
NA	TRBV29-1	once	TRBJ2-1	TGCAGCGTAACGGACAGAGCGTACAATGAGCAGTTCTTC	CSVTDRAYNEQFF
TRBD1	TRBV14	NA	TRBJ2-5	TGTGCCAGCAGCCAAGGAACACAGGGGTTGGAGACCCAGTACTTC	CASSQGTQGLETQYF
NA	TRBV29-1	NA	TRBJ1-2	TGCAGCGTTGCCGACAGCGACTATGGCTACACCTTC	CSVADSDYGYTF
NA	TRBV15	NA	TRBJ2-3	TGTGCCACCAGCCTCAGCCGCGGGGTAAAGGGCACAGATACGCAGTATTTT	CATSLSRGVKGTDTQYF
TRBD2	TRBV27	NA	TRBJ2-1	TGTGCCAGCAGCCCCCTAGGGGAGGGCCTGCATGAGCAGTTCTTC	CASSPLGEGLHEQFF
TRBD1	TRBV4-1	NA	TRBJ2-1	TGCGCCAGCAGCCAAGAGGATCGGACAGGGTACTACAATGAGCAGTTCTTC	CASSQEDRTGYYNEQFF
TRBD1	TRBV6-5	NA	TRBJ1-1	TGTGCCAGCAGTTACAGGACAGGGGAAGCTTTCTTT	CASSYRTGEAFF
NA	TRBV25-1	NA	TRBJ2-7	TGTGCCAGCAGTGAGGGCAGGGCTAGCTACGAGCAGTACTTC	CASSEGRASYEQYF
NA	TRBV5-4	NA	TRBJ2-3	TGTGCCAGCAGCCAACAGGGTAGCACAGATACGCAGTATTTT	CASSQQGSTDTQYF
TRBD2	TRBV6-6	NA	TRBJ2-3	TGTGCCAGCAATGCGGGGCGGGGGGGCCGTCTATATACGCAGTATTTT	CASNAGRGGRLYTQYF
NA	TRBV5-1	NA	TRBJ2-1	TGCGCCAGCAGCTTGGTATGGGGCAATGAGCAGTTCTTC	CASSLVWGNEQFF
NA	TRBV7-9	NA	TRBJ1-1	TGTGCCAGCACTCCACAAGGCCCGAACACTGAAGCTTTCTTT	CASTPQGPNTEAFF
NA	TRBV7-3	once	TRBJ1-3	TGTGCCAGCAGCTTAAAGGGGAGGGGCTCTGGAAACACCATATATTTT	CASSLKGRGSGNTIYF
TRBD1	TRBV7-9	NA	TRBJ2-3	TGTGCCAGCAGCTACCCGACAGGGGTCGACACAGATACGCAGTATTTT	CASSYPTGVDTDTQYF
NA	TRBV27	NA	TRBJ2-2	TGTGCCAGCAGTTGGGGCAGTCGCACCGGGGAGCTGTTTTTT	CASSWGSRTGELFF
NA	TRBV18	NA	TRBJ2-5	TGTGCCAGCTCCCCACGCACGGCGTACCAAGAGACCCAGTACTTC	CASSPRTAYQETQYF
NA	TRBV5-1	NA	TRBJ2-1	TGCGCCAGCAGCCCCGGACAGTACAATGAGCAGTTCTTC	CASSPGQYNEQFF
TRBD1	TRBV7-3	once	TRBJ2-1	TGTGCCAGCAGCTTTACAGGGGGCAATGAGCAGTTCTTC	CASSFTGGNEQFF
NA	TRBV6-1	NA	TRBJ1-4	TGTGCCAGCAGCTTCACGGAACATAATGAAAAACTGTTTTTT	CASSFTEHNEKLFF
TRBD2	TRBV4-1	NA	TRBJ2-1	TGCGCCAGCAATCGGGGGGGCTTAAATGAGCAGTTCTTC	CASNRGGLNEQFF
NA	TRBV27	NA	TRBJ2-4	TGTGCCAGCAGGCCGATCGAAGGGATCAAAAACATTCAGTACTTC	CASRPIEGIKNIQYF
NA	TRBV27	NA	TRBJ2-2	TGTGCCAGCAGTTTATTAGCCCGGGTGCGGACCGGGGAGCTGTTTTTT	CASSLLARVRTGELFF